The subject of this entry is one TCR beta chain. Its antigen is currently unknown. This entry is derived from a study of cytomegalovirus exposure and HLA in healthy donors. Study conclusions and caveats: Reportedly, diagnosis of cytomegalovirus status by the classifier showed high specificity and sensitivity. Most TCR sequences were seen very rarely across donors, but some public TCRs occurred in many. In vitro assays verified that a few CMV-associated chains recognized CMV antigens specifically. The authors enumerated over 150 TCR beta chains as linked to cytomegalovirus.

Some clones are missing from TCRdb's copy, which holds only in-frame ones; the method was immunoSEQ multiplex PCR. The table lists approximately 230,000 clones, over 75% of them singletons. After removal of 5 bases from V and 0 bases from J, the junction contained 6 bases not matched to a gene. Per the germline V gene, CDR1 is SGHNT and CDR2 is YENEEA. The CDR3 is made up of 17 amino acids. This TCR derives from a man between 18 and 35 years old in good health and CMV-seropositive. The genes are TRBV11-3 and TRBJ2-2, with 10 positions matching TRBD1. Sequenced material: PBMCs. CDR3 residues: CASSPGQGRANTGELFF. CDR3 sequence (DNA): TGTGCCAGCAGCCCGGGACAGGGGAGAGCGAACACCGGGGAGCTGTTTTTT.